This TCR beta chain stems from a study of T-cell reconstitution after alpha-beta-depleted transplantation in children. As it was prepared, the TCRbeta library received unique molecular identifiers. TCRdb reanalysed the PCR reads using MiXCR and keeps one entry per CDR3 protein. The sample comprises about a million distinct CDR3 sequences, roughly 31% of which are singletons, and over 25% rests with the top ten. Overall study results and limits: Surviving recipient T cells and intrathymic progenitors accounted for some patients' high TCRbeta diversity at day 60. As was reported, about two months after transplant, alpha-beta T cells came from several hundred expanded graft clones. Newly generated T cells supplied most T-cell counts and diversity one year post-transplant.

Of note for this clonotype: Its antigen is still unknown.

Trimming took off 8 bases at V and 2 bases at J, with 19 bases between the two ends. The CDR3 consists of 16 residues. CDR1 and CDR2 (germline): KGHDR, SFDVKD. Sequences were derived from PBMCs, mostly from graft donor cells, sampled 360 days after TCRalphabeta/CD19-depleted stem cell transplant. The chain is built from TRBV24-1 and TRBJ2-3; D may be TRBD2 (5 bases). The TCR was taken from a boy under two years old who had a stem cell transplant for SCID, so the T cells may come from the graft donor. CDR3 sequence reads: CATIYLLGLSTDTQYF. Here the CDR3 DNA reads TGTGCCACCATTTATTTGTTAGGACTTTCCACAGATACGCAGTATTTT.